One sample yielded the 27 T cell receptor beta chains listed below, sequenced in a study of CD8 T cells in ankylosing spondylitis. Notes on the study in general: Fewer than 10 highly homologous variants formed a TCR beta motif that appeared characteristic of ankylosing spondylitis blood.

These TCRs are of unknown antigen specificity. Via MiXCR, TCRdb re-called the 5' RACE reads, giving one row per CDR3 protein. The sample records about 750,000 distinct CDR3 sequences, under 20% being singletons. Sequencing used blood, either unsorted or a sorted T cell fraction (not recorded which). All receptors derive from a male donor with ankylosing spondylitis.

This chain joins TRBV20-1 and TRBJ2-7, with D perhaps matching TRBD2 (6 bases). This CDR3 has 14 amino acids. Deletions cut 2 bases from V and 1 base from J, with 12 bases between. Germline values: CDR1 DFQATT, CDR2 SNEGSKA (reference sequence). CDR3 nucleotide sequence: TGCAGTGCTAGAATTGGGGGGTCATCCTACGAGCAGTACTTC. Translating it yields CSARIGGSSYEQYF.

This clonotype was seen a few times. The chain recombines TRBV20-1 with TRBJ2-7; the D is unclear. Trimming cost V 2 bases and J 0 bases, with 11 bases left between them. This CDR3 is built from 14 residues. The germline V gene has CDR1 DFQATT and CDR2 SNEGSKA (reference sequence). In DNA form, the CDR3 reads TGCAGTGCTAGACCCCGCGCGGTCTCCTACGAGCAGTACTTC. Translated: CSARPRAVSYEQYF.

This clonotype was observed a handful of times. The V gene is TRBV28, the J gene TRBJ2-7; 7 bases line up with TRBD1. The CDR3 covers 13 residues. The junction had 3 bases not matched to a gene; V was cut back by 5 bases and J by 2 bases. Germline values: CDR1 MDHEN, CDR2 SYDVKM. CDR3: CASSEDRTYEQYF. The DNA of the CDR3 is TGTGCCAGCAGTGAGGACAGGACCTACGAGCAGTACTTC.

This clonotype was observed a handful of times. The V gene is TRBV20-1, the J gene TRBJ1-4, with D possibly TRBD1 on 6 matching bases. CDR1 and CDR2 (germline): DFQATT, SNEGSKA (reference sequence). With 2 bases removed from V and 8 bases from J, the gap between germline ends came to 15 bases. The CDR3 contains 14 residues. The CDR3 nucleotides read TGCAGTGCTAGAATCACGGGGGCGGGGGAAAAACTGTTTTTT. It translates to CSARITGAGEKLFF.

This chain joins TRBV12-3 or TRBV12-4 and TRBJ2-7, with TRBD2 identical over 8 bases. Trimming at V came to 6 bases and at J to 3 bases, leaving 16 bases not matched to a gene. The CDR3 spans 17 residues. Here the CDR3 reads CASSTRGATVFGYEQYF. CDR3 nucleotide sequence: TGTGCCAGCAGCACGCGGGGGGCTACAGTCTTTGGCTACGAGCAGTACTTC.

Regarding this clonotype: Its ends do not fully match the called genes, so a read error is possible. The chain uses TRBV20-1 and TRBJ2-3; 11 bases are a match to TRBD2. The CDR3 has 16 residues. Germline loops: CDR1 DFQATT, CDR2 SNEGSKA (reference sequence). CDR3 in amino acids: CGATPGTSGLPDTQYF. DNA for the CDR3: TGCGGTGCTACTCCCGGGACTAGCGGACTCCCAGATACGCAGTATTTT.

This clonotype was seen more than once but under ten times. This chain links TRBV12-3 or TRBV12-4 with TRBJ2-3; D is possibly TRBD2 (5 bases). Between the trimmed V and J ends, which lost 5 bases and 3 bases, there was a span of 18 bases. CDR3 length: 16 amino acids. Here the CDR3 reads CASSPSLGGETDTQYF. The CDR3 DNA reads TGTGCCAGCAGTCCCAGTCTGGGTGGGGAGACAGATACGCAGTATTTT.

This clonotype was seen at least ten times. The genes are TRBV20-1 and TRBJ2-3, with 8 nucleotides matching TRBD1. The germline CDR1 and CDR2 sequences are DFQATT and SNEGSKA (reference sequence). Trimming removed 1 base from V and 1 base from J; junction bases left unmatched: 13. This CDR3 is built from 18 residues. The CDR3 DNA reads as TGCAGTGCTAGAGTCGGACAGGGATCCATTGGGGGCACAGATACGCAGTATTTT. It is translated as CSARVGQGSIGGTDTQYF.

This clonotype was detected many times. The chain joins TRBV29-1 to TRBJ1-1; D may be TRBD1 (5 bases). V shed 6 bases and J shed 2 bases, with 13 bases lying between them. Germline V gives CDR1 SQVTM, CDR2 ANQGSEA. The CDR3 is made up of 13 amino acids. The CDR3 DNA sequence: TGCAGCGTCACAGGCGTCATCAACACTGAAGCTTTCTTT. Its protein product is CSVTGVINTEAFF.

This clonotype was picked up a small number of times. This chain uses TRBV29-1 with TRBJ2-5; TRBD2 aligns across 7 bases. There are 13 residues in the CDR3. The J segment lost 0 bases and the V segment lost 4 bases, leaving 2 bases of the junction unmatched. Germline assignment: CDR1 SQVTM and CDR2 ANQGSEA. The CDR3 bases are TGCAGCGTTGGCGGGACTAACCAAGAGACCCAGTACTTC. Its translation: CSVGGTNQETQYF.

Notes on this clonotype: At one of its ends the junction is not consistent with the germline gene, which may arise from a read error. The rearrangement links TRBV7-7 to TRBJ2-5, with D unclear. This CDR3 is 15 amino acids long. The germline gives CDR1 SSHAT, CDR2 FNYEAQ (reference sequence). CDR3 residues: CASSPAGTVGETQYF. CDR3 nucleotides: TGTGCTAGCAGCCCCGCCGGAACAGTAGGAGAGACCCAGTACTTC.

V gene TRBV4-2 combines with J gene TRBJ2-7; TRBD1 might be the D (7 bases). Trimming stripped 2 bases from V and 3 bases from J, with 14 bases between. Germline-derived CDR1 and CDR2 are LGHNA and YNFKEQ. This CDR3 has 15 amino acids. The CDR3: CASSQRSGDSYEQYF. In DNA form, the CDR3 reads TGTGCCAGCAGCCAAAGATCGGGGGACAGCTACGAGCAGTACTTC.

This rearrangement joins TRBV18 to TRBJ1-2, with TRBD1 matching 9 bases. With V trimmed by 3 bases and J by 3 bases, 5 bases remained unmatched. This CDR3 spans 15 amino acids. Looked up from germline, CDR1 is KGHSH and CDR2 is LQKENI. As DNA, the CDR3 is TGTGCCAGCTCACCGGGGACAGGGTTCGACTATGGCTACACCTTC. Translated, it gives CASSPGTGFDYGYTF.

The rearrangement links TRBV4-1 to TRBJ2-3, with 15 bases fitting TRBD2. The ends lost 4 bases at V and 3 bases at J; junction bases unmatched: 5. The CDR3 covers 17 residues. Germline lookup yields CDR1 MGHRA and CDR2 YSYEKL. The CDR3 coding sequence is TGCGCCAGCAGCCCCTGGACTAGCGGGGGGGCAACAGATACGCAGTATTTT. Amino acid sequence: CASSPWTSGGATDTQYF.

The chain is built from TRBV11-2 and TRBJ2-3; 9 positions agree with TRBD1. After removal of 1 base from V and 5 bases from J, the junction contained 10 bases not matched to a gene. The germline CDR1 and CDR2 sequences are SGHAT and FQNNGV. The CDR3 runs to 17 residues. CDR3 in amino acids: CASSLGHRDRVEDTQYF. The CDR3 DNA sequence: TGTGCCAGCAGCTTAGGCCATCGGGACAGGGTTGAAGATACGCAGTATTTT.

The rearrangement links TRBV5-5 to TRBJ2-3; 8 bases are a match to TRBD2. CDR3 size: 15 residues. J was trimmed by 5 bases and V by 4 bases; bases with no gene match: 9. Germline-derived CDR1 and CDR2 are SGHKS and YYEKEE (reference sequence). The DNA for the CDR3 is TGTGCCAGCAGCCTGACTAGCGAGACTCTAGATACGCAGTATTTT. It specifies CASSLTSETLDTQYF.

This clonotype was observed a few times. CDR3 sequence reads: CASSRRQDAKNIQYF. The DNA for the CDR3 is TGTGCCAGCAGCCGAAGACAGGATGCCAAAAACATTCAGTACTTC. J is TRBJ2-4 and V is TRBV3-1; D is possibly TRBD1 (6 bases). V dropped 4 bases and J dropped 1 base, with 11 bases sitting between them. CDR1 is LGHDT, CDR2 YNNKEL, per germline (reference sequence). The CDR3 has 15 amino acids.

There are a few counts of this clonotype. J is TRBJ2-1 and V is TRBV9; D remains unclear. The ends were cut back, 3 bases at V and 6 bases at J, with 7 bases in the middle. Germline V lookup: CDR1 SGDLS, CDR2 YYNGEE. The CDR3 totals 12 residues. CDR3 in amino acids: CASSGFGNEQFF. The CDR3 DNA sequence: TGTGCCAGCAGCGGCTTCGGCAATGAGCAGTTCTTC.

Ten or more counts support this clonotype. The chain is built from TRBV27 and TRBJ2-2, with no clear D. V dropped 10 bases and J dropped 6 bases, with 15 bases sitting between them. The germline gives CDR1 MNHEY, CDR2 SMNVEV (reference sequence). The CDR3 is made up of 13 amino acids. The CDR3 loop is CATLSLGPGELFF. The CDR3 DNA reads TGTGCCACTCTTAGCTTAGGACCCGGGGAGCTGTTTTTT.

The rearrangement uses TRBV20-1 and TRBJ1-1, with D hard to call. Trimming took 3 bases from V and 10 from J, leaving 12 bases between them. CDR3 length: 11 amino acids. CDR1 DFQATT and CDR2 SNEGSKA come from the germline V gene (reference sequence). The CDR3 DNA follows: TGCAGTGCTAGGATCCTAGAGAGAGCTTTCTTT. This translates into CSARILERAFF.

This chain connects TRBV20-1 to TRBJ2-5; tentative D call: TRBD1 (5 bases). CDR3 length equals 14 residues. Germline assignment: CDR1 DFQATT and CDR2 SNEGSKA (reference sequence). The V gene lost 0 bases and the J gene lost 4 bases, with 12 bases spanning the gap. CDR3 in amino acids: CSARDVRVRETQYF. CDR3 coding DNA: TGCAGTGCTAGAGACGTCAGGGTGCGAGAGACCCAGTACTTC.

This clonotype was observed a few times. V usage is TRBV10-3 and J usage is TRBJ1-1; the D is unclear. Trimming stripped 4 bases from V and 2 bases from J, with 8 bases between. From germline, CDR1 is ENHRY and CDR2 SYGVKD. This CDR3 spans 13 amino acids. CDR3 in amino acids: CAISGAANTEAFF. CDR3 nucleotide sequence: TGTGCCATCAGTGGTGCCGCTAACACTGAAGCTTTCTTT.

The J gene is TRBJ1-2, the V gene TRBV9; D unresolved. This CDR3 region has 14 residues. Trimming removed 3 bases at V and 0 bases at J, with 9 bases between. From germline, CDR1 is SGDLS and CDR2 YYNGEE. The CDR3 bases are TGTGCCAGCAGCGGGAGCGGTACTAACTATGGCTACACCTTC. This encodes CASSGSGTNYGYTF.

V and J are TRBV20-1 and TRBJ2-1; 12 bases are shared with TRBD2. With V trimmed by 2 bases and J by 9 bases, 11 bases remained unmatched. This CDR3 has 16 amino acids. Germline CDR1 is DFQATT and CDR2 is SNEGSKA (reference sequence). The CDR3 DNA is TGCAGTGCTAGATCCCGACTAGCGGGGGATTCGGGTGAGCAGTTCTTC. This encodes CSARSRLAGDSGEQFF.

The chain carries TRBV20-1 and TRBJ2-3; 11 bases match TRBD2. The V and J ends lost 5 bases and 4 bases, in that order; junction bases with no gene match: 8. This CDR3 has 15 amino acids. In germline, CDR1 is DFQATT, CDR2 SNEGSKA (reference sequence). CDR3 sequence: CSAPDSGGAADTQYF. CDR3 nucleotides: TGCAGTGCTCCTGATAGCGGGGGGGCCGCAGATACGCAGTATTTT.

The sample holds a few counts of this clonotype. The chain uses TRBV4-2 and TRBJ2-1; D may be TRBD1 or TRBD2 (5 bases each). Germline CDR1 reads LGHNA; CDR2 reads YNFKEQ. The CDR3 spans 17 residues. Trimming took 4 bases from V and 6 from J, leaving 22 bases between them. This CDR3 is CASSPPVGEATSNEQFF. Written as DNA, the CDR3 is TGTGCCAGCAGCCCCCCGGTGGGGGAAGCAACCTCCAATGAGCAGTTCTTC.

This clonotype was seen a few times. The chain is built from TRBV21-1 and TRBJ2-7. TRBV21-1 is recorded as a pseudogene. CDR3 length equals 10 residues. The CDR3 DNA sequence: TGTGCCAGCAGCAACCACGAGCAGTACTTC. Translating gives CASSNHEQYF.